This T cell receptor (beta chain) is drawn from a study of cytomegalovirus exposure and HLA in healthy donors. Whole-study results and caveats: Sequence variants that were highly shared formed a cluster that was likely a sequencing artifact. CMV serostatus was the only immune exposure information that was available.

A note on this clone: Its antigen is still unknown.

CDR1 and CDR2 (germline): SGHNT, YYREEE (reference sequence). This CDR3 comprises 14 residues. Trimming took 0 bases from V and 4 from J, leaving 10 bases between them. PCR employed 60 Vbeta and 13 Jbeta primers. Method: immunoSEQ multiplex PCR; TCRdb's copy keeps in-frame clones and lacks some. In the table there are around 130,000 clones, 74% of which are singletons. The sequenced sample consisted of PBMCs. This sequence was found in a woman in her forties or fifties in good health and CMV-seropositive. V usage is TRBV5-4 and J usage is TRBJ1-2; a weak D match, TRBD1 (5 bases). In DNA form, the CDR3 reads TGTGCCAGCAGCTTGGCGGACACCCTCTATGGCTACACCTTC. Residues: CASSLADTLYGYTF.